This T cell receptor (beta chain) came from a study of T cells in Graves' hyperthyroidism and ophthalmopathy (dated by TCRdb to between 2018 and 2020). Background for the entire study: Peripheral blood samples were taken at the time of initial diagnosis, prior to any treatment. The roughly 100 discovery patients were randomly split 7:3 into training and test sets. Prospective prediction of ophthalmopathy was tested in an independent validation cohort of approximately 18 hyperthyroidism patients and 15 to 17 patients who later progressed to ophthalmopathy. In addition, the study compared T-cell repertoires in thyroid tissue and in blood from 6 or 7 Graves' hyperthyroidism patients. According to the paper, TCR Vbeta CDR3 sequencing was carried out on approximately 140 peripheral blood samples, which came from about 45 ophthalmopathy, around 75 hyperthyroidism and some 17 progressor patients. To identify distinguishing TCR V-J signatures, a discovery cohort of 90 to 100 patients was used, comprising some 45 with Graves' ophthalmopathy and around 57 with stable Graves' hyperthyroidism. Once sampling was done, hyperthyroidism patients were given methimazole at a starting dose of 30 mg daily, whereas ophthalmopathy patients were given high-dose intravenous methylprednisolone. Study-wide conclusions, independent of this receptor: No statistical method was used to fix the sample size in advance, and group allocation was not hidden from the investigators. In validation, the model predicted progression to ophthalmopathy with roughly 66% sensitivity and 72.22% specificity, a median of 6.5 months before onset. Blood samples also contained most of the expanded thyroid clonotypes (frequency above 0.001), which suggests that blood repertoires may reflect thyroid immune responses. A model built on a 13 V-J signature distinguished ophthalmopathy from stable hyperthyroidism, reaching approximately 89% sensitivity and around 82% specificity in cross-validation and 80%/75% in testing.

Note on this clonotype: Its antigen remains unidentified. The record has no base qualities; no much larger clone is one base away.

TCR beta CDR3 regions were amplified from RNA transcripts. The TCR CDR3 was subjected to a first round of RT-PCR using the HTBI primer set and the Qiagen OneStep RT-PCR kit. A second multiplex PCR round built the libraries, followed by size selection and purification. The libraries were sequenced on an Illumina HiSeq2000 using paired-end 100 bp reads. Per the source publication's procedure: SOAPnuke was used to process the raw data, throwing out any read that contained adapters or uncalled bases, had a mean Phred below 15, or lacked an exact constant-primer or identifier match. High-quality paired reads were merged using COPE v1.2.5, and each unique nucleotide sequence was defined as a clonotype. MiTCR v1.1 was used to align clonotypes to the IMGT TRBV, TRBD and TRBJ reference segments. Only V-J combinations with frequency above 0.0001, covering approximately 99% of repertoires, were analysed. A TCS score was defined as the ratio of F50 (clonal expansion) to E x V (chaos), with BLOSUM62-based TCRdist applied between CDR3 peptides within each V-J. Welch's t-statistics and random forest reduced roughly 540 V-J features to 10 to 15, which were used in a naive Bayes classifier (R e1071). TCRdb ran its own pipeline on the public reads, namely fastp trimming at Q25 and MiXCR clone calling, and kept in-frame beta chains. When rows share a CDR3 protein, they turn into one entry using the most common DNA and genes. The V and J calls were not made by the authors but by TCRdb's processing. This sample has about 330,000 distinct CDR3 sequences in its table, and roughly 15% of those were observed once. Almost 35% of the sample lies in the top ten.

Ophthalmopathy patients had moderately to severely active disease, with a Clinical Activity Score of 3 or more, a NOSPECS grade of 4 or more, and a disease duration of less than 3 months. Patients with uncontrolled infections, other autoimmune diseases, pregnancy or lactation were excluded. Diagnoses relied on clinical symptoms, serum thyroxine and TRAb, thyroid ultrasound and orbital computed tomography. Ficoll-Paque density gradient centrifugation was used to isolate PBMCs from under 11 ml of fresh peripheral blood. Trizol reagent was used to extract total RNA, and RNA quality was then checked on an Agilent 2100 Bioanalyzer. Counted from cysteine to phenylalanine, this CDR3 has 17 amino acids. Solely the CDR3 DNA is kept, with 51 bases framed from the first base. V drops 6 bases and J drops 1 base, leaving 25 bases in between. CDR1 DFQATT and CDR2 SNEGSKA were looked up in the germline V gene (reference sequence).

The sample was blood. Here the chain combines TRBV20-1 and TRBJ2-7, and perhaps TRBD1 as D gene, on 5 matching bases. This clonotype was sampled from a woman aged 40 to 50 with Graves' ophthalmopathy. The CDR3 sequence is CSAASLQGSIRSYEQYF. The sequenced DNA is TGCAGTGCCGCGTCCCTTCAGGGAAGCATTCGTTCCTACGAGCAGTACTTC.